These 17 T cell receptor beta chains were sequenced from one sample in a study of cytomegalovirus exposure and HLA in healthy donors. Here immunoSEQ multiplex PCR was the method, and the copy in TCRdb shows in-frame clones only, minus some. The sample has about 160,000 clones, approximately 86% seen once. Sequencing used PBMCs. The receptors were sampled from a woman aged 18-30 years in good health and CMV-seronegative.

DNA of the CDR3: TGCGCCAGCAGCCGGGGGAAGGCTAATGAAAAACTGTTTTTT. It yields the protein CASSRGKANEKLFF. The chain employs TRBV5-1 and TRBJ1-4; tentatively, D is TRBD1 (5 bases). V lost 4 bases and J 3 bases, leaving 10 bases between the germline ends. Germline lookup yields CDR1 SGHRS and CDR2 YFSETQ. This CDR3 spans 14 amino acids.

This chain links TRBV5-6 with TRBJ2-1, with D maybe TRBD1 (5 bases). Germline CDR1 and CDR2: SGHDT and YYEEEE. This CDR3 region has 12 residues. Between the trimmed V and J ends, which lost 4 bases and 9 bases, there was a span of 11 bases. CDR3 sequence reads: CASSENQGEQFF. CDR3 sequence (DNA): TGTGCCAGCAGCGAGAACCAGGGTGAGCAGTTCTTC.

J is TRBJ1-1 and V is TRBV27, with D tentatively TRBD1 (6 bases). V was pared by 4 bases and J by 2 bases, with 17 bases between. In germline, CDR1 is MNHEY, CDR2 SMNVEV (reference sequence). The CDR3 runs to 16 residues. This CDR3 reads CASSSRRGGLNTEAFF. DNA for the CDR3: TGTGCCAGCAGTTCCAGGAGGGGGGGGCTTAACACTGAAGCTTTCTTT.

For the CDR3, the DNA is TGTGCCAGCAGCTCGGTTAGCGTGACCTACGAGCAGTACTTC. It translates to CASSSVSVTYEQYF. The chain is built from TRBV7-9 and TRBJ2-7; D possibly corresponds to TRBD2 (5 bases). Trimming removed 4 bases at V and 2 bases at J, with 12 bases between. The CDR3 is made up of 14 amino acids. Germline CDR1 SEHNR, CDR2 FQNEAQ (reference sequence).

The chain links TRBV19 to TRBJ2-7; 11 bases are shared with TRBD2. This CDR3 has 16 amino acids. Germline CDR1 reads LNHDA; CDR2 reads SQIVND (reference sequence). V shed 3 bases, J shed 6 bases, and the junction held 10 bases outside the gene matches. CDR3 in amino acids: CASSIAGTSGAAEQYF. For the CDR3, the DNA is TGTGCCAGTAGTATCGCTGGGACTAGCGGAGCCGCCGAGCAGTACTTC.

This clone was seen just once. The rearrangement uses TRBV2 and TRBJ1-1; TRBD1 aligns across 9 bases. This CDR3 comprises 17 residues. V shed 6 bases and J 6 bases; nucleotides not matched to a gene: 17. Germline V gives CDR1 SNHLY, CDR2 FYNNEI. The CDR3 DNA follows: TGTGCCAGCAGACCTACTAGGGACAGGGACCTTTGGTCTGAAGCTTTCTTT. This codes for CASRPTRDRDLWSEAFF.

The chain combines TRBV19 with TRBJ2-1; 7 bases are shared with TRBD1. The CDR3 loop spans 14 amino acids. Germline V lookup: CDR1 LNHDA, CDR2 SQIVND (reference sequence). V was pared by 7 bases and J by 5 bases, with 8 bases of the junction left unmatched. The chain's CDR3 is CASTRDSLDNEQFF. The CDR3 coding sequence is TGTGCCAGTACCCGGGACAGCCTTGACAATGAGCAGTTCTTC.

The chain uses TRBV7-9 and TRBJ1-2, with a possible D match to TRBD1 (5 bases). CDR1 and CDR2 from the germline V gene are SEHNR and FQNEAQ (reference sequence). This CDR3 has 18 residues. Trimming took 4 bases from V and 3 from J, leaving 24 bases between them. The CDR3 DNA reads TGTGCCAGCAGCTCTCATAGACCGGGACGGGAGGAAGACTATGGCTACACCTTC. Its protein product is CASSSHRPGREEDYGYTF.

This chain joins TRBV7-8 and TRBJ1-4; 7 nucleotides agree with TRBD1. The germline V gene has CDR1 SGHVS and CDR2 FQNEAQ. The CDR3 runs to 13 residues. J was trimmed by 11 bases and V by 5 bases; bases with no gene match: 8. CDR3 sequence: CASSPDRVRKLFF. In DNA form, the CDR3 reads TGTGCCAGCAGCCCCGACAGGGTTCGGAAACTGTTTTTT.

Here the CDR3 reads CASSIRGTAYEQYF. The CDR3 DNA reads as TGTGCCAGTAGTATAAGGGGGACAGCCTACGAGCAGTACTTC. The chain carries TRBV19 and TRBJ2-7; the match to TRBD1 covers 7 bases. The CDR3 length is 14 residues. The junction had 3 bases not matched to a gene; V was cut back by 2 bases and J by 2 bases. Germline-derived CDR1 and CDR2 are LNHDA and SQIVND (reference sequence).

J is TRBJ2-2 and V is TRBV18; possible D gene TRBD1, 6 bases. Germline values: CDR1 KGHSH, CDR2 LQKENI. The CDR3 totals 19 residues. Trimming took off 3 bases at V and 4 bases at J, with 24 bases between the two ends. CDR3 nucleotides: TGTGCCAGCTCACCTACCGCTTTCCTGGCCTACAGGGTCACCGGGGAGCTGTTTTTT. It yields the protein CASSPTAFLAYRVTGELFF.

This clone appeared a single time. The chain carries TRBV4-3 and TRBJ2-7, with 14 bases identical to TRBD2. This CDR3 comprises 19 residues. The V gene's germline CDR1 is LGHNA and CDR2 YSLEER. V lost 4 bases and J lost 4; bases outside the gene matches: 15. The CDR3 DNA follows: TGCGCCAGCAGCCTAAGTAGACTAGCGGGAGGGCCATCAGAGTACGAGCAGTACTTC. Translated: CASSLSRLAGGPSEYEQYF.

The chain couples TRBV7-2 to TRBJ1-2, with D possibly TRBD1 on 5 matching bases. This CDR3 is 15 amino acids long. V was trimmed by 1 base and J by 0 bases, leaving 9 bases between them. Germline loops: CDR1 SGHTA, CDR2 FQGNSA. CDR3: CASSLELTANYGYTF. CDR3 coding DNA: TGTGCCAGCAGCTTAGAATTGACAGCTAACTATGGCTACACCTTC.

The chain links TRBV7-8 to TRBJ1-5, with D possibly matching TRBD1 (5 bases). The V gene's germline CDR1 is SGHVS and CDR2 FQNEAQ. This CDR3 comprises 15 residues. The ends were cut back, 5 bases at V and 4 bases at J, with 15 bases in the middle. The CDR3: CASSPLQESNQPQHF. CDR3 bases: TGTGCCAGCAGCCCCCTACAGGAATCAAATCAGCCCCAGCATTTT.

The CDR3 loop is CASSTSPGQLYEQYF. The CDR3 bases are TGTGCCAGTAGTACCAGCCCGGGACAGCTCTACGAGCAGTACTTC. The chain links TRBV19 to TRBJ2-7; TRBD1 agrees at 7 bases. The germline CDR1 and CDR2 sequences are LNHDA and SQIVND (reference sequence). V lost 4 bases and J lost 3; bases outside the gene matches: 9. The CDR3 loop spans 15 amino acids.

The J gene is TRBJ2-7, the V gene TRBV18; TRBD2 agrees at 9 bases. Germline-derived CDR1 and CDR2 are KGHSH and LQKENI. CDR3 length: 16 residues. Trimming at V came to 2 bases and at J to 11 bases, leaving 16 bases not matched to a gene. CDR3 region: CASSPGEDRISGSEYF. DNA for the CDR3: TGTGCCAGCTCACCAGGAGAGGACAGGATTAGCGGGAGTGAGTACTTC. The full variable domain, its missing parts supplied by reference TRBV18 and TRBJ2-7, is NAGVMQNPRHLVRRRGQEARLRCSPMKGHSHVYWYRQLPEEGLKFMVYLQKENIIDESGMPKERFSAEFPKEGPSILRIQQVVRGDSAAYFCASSPGEDRISGSEYFGPGTRLTVT.

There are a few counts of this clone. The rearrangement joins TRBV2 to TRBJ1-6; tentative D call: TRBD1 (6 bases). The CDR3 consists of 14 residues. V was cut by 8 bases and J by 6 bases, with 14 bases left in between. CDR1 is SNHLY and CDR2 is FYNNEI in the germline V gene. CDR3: CASGGSTPNSPLHF. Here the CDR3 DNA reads TGTGCCAGCGGGGGCTCAACCCCTAATTCACCCCTCCACTTT.